Listed below are T cell receptor beta chains from one sample, sequenced in a study of cytomegalovirus exposure and HLA in healthy donors. The data were produced by immunoSEQ multiplex PCR, yet TCRdb's version contains in-frame clones alone and is incomplete. The profile shows approximately 200,000 clones, about 89% of them singletons. The specimen sequenced was PBMCs. The receptors come from a young woman in good health and CMV-seronegative. Both conserved end residues are part of each CDR3. Fields, in order: J gene, V gene, D gene, clone size, CDR3 protein, CDR3 DNA. D genes are given only for firm matches. Part of the rows lack a size; the others show once, few, many or a class for expanded clones.

TRBJ2-3	TRBV5-1	TRBD2	-	CASSPRLAGETDTQYF	TGCGCCAGCAGCCCGAGACTAGCGGGAGAGACAGATACGCAGTATTTT
TRBJ2-7	TRBV7-8	-	once	CASTRPSVENPKDEQYF	TGTGCCAGCACCAGACCTTCGGTGGAGAACCCTAAGGACGAGCAGTACTTC
TRBJ2-2	TRBV7-8	-	-	CASSLQSGELFF	TGTGCCAGCAGCTTACAGTCCGGGGAGCTGTTTTTT
TRBJ1-5	TRBV7-2	TRBD1	-	CASSPGDRVNQPQHF	TGTGCCAGCAGCCCCGGTGACAGGGTCAATCAGCCCCAGCATTTT
TRBJ1-2	TRBV19	TRBD1	-	CASTNRGRGYTF	TGTGCCAGTACGAACAGGGGGCGCGGCTACACCTTC
TRBJ2-1	TRBV7-6	-	-	CASTPGRGDRNEQFF	TGTGCCAGCACCCCAGGCAGGGGAGATAGGAATGAGCAGTTCTTC
TRBJ2-5	TRBV6-5	TRBD1	-	CASSYPGQQETQYF	TGTGCCAGCAGTTACCCGGGACAGCAAGAGACCCAGTACTTC
TRBJ1-1	TRBV27	-	-	CASSLEVGAEAFF	TGTGCCAGCAGTTTAGAGGTAGGGGCTGAAGCTTTCTTT
TRBJ2-2	TRBV19	-	few	CASTRTTYTGELFF	TGTGCCAGTACGCGCACTACCTACACCGGGGAGCTGTTTTTT
TRBJ1-5	TRBV2	-	-	CACGGGRNQPQHF	TGTGCCTGTGGGGGGGGGAGAAATCAGCCCCAGCATTTT
TRBJ1-2	TRBV2	-	-	CASSEAPGAITFYGYTF	TGTGCCAGCAGTGAAGCCCCGGGAGCTATTACCTTCTATGGCTACACCTTC
TRBJ1-2	TRBV30	TRBD1	-	CAWTTGGGGGYTF	TGTGCCTGGACCACAGGGGGGGGTGGAGGCTACACCTTC
TRBJ2-1	TRBV27	-	-	CASSARYNEQFF	TGTGCCAGCAGTGCCCGGTACAATGAGCAGTTCTTC
TRBJ1-5	TRBV19	TRBD1	-	CASSIDEGAANHPQHF	TGTGCCAGTAGTATAGATGAGGGGGCCGCGAATCATCCCCAGCATTTT
TRBJ2-1	TRBV19	TRBD1	-	CASQVGRGNNEQFF	TGTGCCAGTCAGGTCGGCAGGGGGAATAATGAGCAGTTCTTC
TRBJ1-3	TRBV9	TRBD1	-	CASSPSGQGRLYTIYF	TGTGCCAGCAGCCCCTCGGGACAGGGGCGCTTATACACCATATATTTT
TRBJ2-7	TRBV7-8	TRBD2	-	CASSPQGVRLAGGPLYEQYF	TGTGCCAGCAGCCCCCAGGGGGTACGACTAGCGGGAGGGCCTCTCTACGAGCAGTACTTC
TRBJ1-2	TRBV6-5	TRBD1	-	CASSTGTGVGYGYTF	TGTGCCAGCAGTACGGGGACAGGGGTTGGGTATGGCTACACCTTC
TRBJ2-5	TRBV6-5	-	-	CASSSTDFGETQYF	TGTGCCAGCAGTTCCACCGACTTCGGAGAGACCCAGTACTTC
TRBJ1-2	TRBV4-1	TRBD1	few	CASSQRDRGLYGYTF	TGCGCCAGCAGCCAACGGGACAGGGGATTGTATGGCTACACCTTC
TRBJ1-2	TRBV11-2	-	-	CASSPRHDYGYTF	TGTGCCAGCAGCCCCCGACACGACTATGGCTACACCTTC
TRBJ2-7	TRBV30	-	-	CAWSPGAANEQYF	TGTGCCTGGTCTCCGGGAGCGGCGAACGAGCAGTACTTC
TRBJ1-1	TRBV5-6	TRBD1	-	CASSLEGAENTEAFF	TGTGCCAGCAGCTTGGAGGGGGCAGAGAACACTGAAGCTTTCTTT
TRBJ1-2	TRBV19	-	-	CASSIGSLGYTF	TGTGCCAGTAGTATAGGTAGCCTAGGCTACACCTTC
TRBJ2-1	TRBV27	TRBD2	-	CASSYGERERSRNEQFF	TGTGCCAGCAGTTACGGCGAGCGGGAGAGATCCCGCAATGAGCAGTTCTTC
TRBJ2-3	TRBV27	-	-	CASSLGVGGTDTQYF	TGTGCCAGCAGTTTGGGCGTAGGGGGTACAGATACGCAGTATTTT
TRBJ1-2	TRBV11-2	TRBD1	-	CASSLVQGAYGYTF	TGTGCCAGCAGCTTAGTTCAGGGGGCCTATGGCTACACCTTC
TRBJ1-6	TRBV7-2	-	-	CASSLNEVADGGRPLHF	TGTGCCAGCAGCTTAAATGAGGTGGCAGACGGGGGGAGACCCCTCCACTTT